This T cell receptor (beta chain) was captured by sequencing in a study of low-dose radiotherapy and immunotherapy resistance in tumors. About the study: Per fraction, Cohort 2 was given 1 Gy every two weeks, accumulating a total of 13 Gy over 26 weeks. Administration of intravenous cyclophosphamide at 200 mg/m2 took place every two weeks, one day before radiation and immunotherapy.

Stated time point: after trial treatment. Indicated treatment: LDRT plus nivolumab, ipilimumab, low-dose cyclophosphamide and aspirin (RACIN trial). Every donor was treated with nivolumab, ipilimumab, aspirin, low-dose cyclophosphamide and also low-dose radiotherapy. TRAV- and TRBV-specific primers primed first-strand cDNA, covering alpha and beta chains. Both a constant-region primer and a V-primer adapter served to amplify TCRs across around 20 PCR cycles. In vitro transcription amplified isolated mRNA. TCRdb processed the reads anew with MiXCR; each CDR3 protein has one entry. The data hold under 70,000 distinct CDR3 sequences, with 20% to 25% observed a single time. The germline V gene encodes CDR1 LNHDA and CDR2 SQIVND (reference sequence). The CDR3 sequence is 15 residues long. V was clipped by 7 bases and J by 4 bases; unmatched bases: 10.

This receptor was obtained from a male donor with prostate cancer. The sample in question was PBMCs, obtained after low-dose radiotherapy plus immunotherapy. The chain uses TRBV19 and TRBJ2-5; 9 bases are a match to TRBD1. The CDR3 sequence: CASMPGQGVRETQYF. CDR3 in DNA: TGTGCCAGTATGCCGGGACAGGGAGTTCGAGAGACCCAGTACTTC.